This T cell receptor beta chain was retrieved from a study of regulatory T cells in long-lasting Graves disease. This clonotype was observed at least ten times. Arm-PCR of CDR3 regions with iRepertoire HTBI primers generated TCR beta libraries. TCRdb independently ran MiXCR on the multiplex PCR reads; one entry per CDR3 protein. This sample has some 370,000 distinct CDR3 sequences; approximately 25% occur once, and the top ten carry about 27%. Germline CDR1 WNHNN, CDR2 SYGVQD (reference sequence). V shed 3 bases and J shed 4 bases, with 9 bases lying between them. The CDR3 has 13 amino acids. Time point reported: persistent/refractory GD, antithyroid drugs over 5 years with positive TRAb. The TCR library was prepared using RNA isolated from PBMCs.

The TCR originated in a woman aged 35 to 49 with Graves disease. The chain recombines TRBV10-1 with TRBJ1-2; D uncertain. Sequences were derived from peripheral blood mononuclear cells (PBMCs), sampled when the disease was refractory, from a patient treated with antithyroid drugs. CDR3 sequence reads: CASSDGVGYGYTF. The CDR3 bases are TGCGCCAGCAGTGATGGTGTGGGCTATGGCTACACCTTC.